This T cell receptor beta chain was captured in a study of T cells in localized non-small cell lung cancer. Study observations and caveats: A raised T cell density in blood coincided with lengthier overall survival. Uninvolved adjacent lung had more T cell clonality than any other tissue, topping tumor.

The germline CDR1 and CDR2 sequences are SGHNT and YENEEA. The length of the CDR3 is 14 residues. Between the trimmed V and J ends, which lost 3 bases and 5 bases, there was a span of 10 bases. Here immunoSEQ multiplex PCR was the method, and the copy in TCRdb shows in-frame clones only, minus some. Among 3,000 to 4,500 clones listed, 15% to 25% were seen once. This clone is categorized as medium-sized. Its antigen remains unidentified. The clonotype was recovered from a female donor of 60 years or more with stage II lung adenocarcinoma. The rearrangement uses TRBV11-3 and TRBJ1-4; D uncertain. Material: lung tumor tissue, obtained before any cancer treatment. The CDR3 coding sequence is TGTGCCAGCAGCTTTTGGACTGACAATGAAAAACTGTTTTTT. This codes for CASSFWTDNEKLFF.